This is a list of T cell receptor beta chains from one sample in a study of cytomegalovirus exposure and HLA in healthy donors. The repertoire was sequenced with immunoSEQ multiplex PCR; TCRdb's copy has only in-frame clones and lacks some. This table holds some 53,000 clones. Material for sequencing was PBMCs. These receptors originate from a woman aged 55-69 years in good health and CMV-seropositive. Both conserved end residues are part of each CDR3. Each record gives: D gene, V gene, J gene, CDR3 DNA, CDR3 protein. D genes are given only for firm matches.

TRBD1	TRBV27	TRBJ1-1	TGTGTCAGCCATGCTGGACAGGGATATTGGACTGAAGCTTTCTTT	CVSHAGQGYWTEAFF
-	TRBV6-5	TRBJ1-2	TGTGCCAGCAGTTACAGGGGCCGTGAAGGGGTCGGCTACACCTTC	CASSYRGREGVGYTF
TRBD1	TRBV18	TRBJ1-3	TGTGCCAGCTCACCACTGACAGGGGCCGGAAACACCATATATTTT	CASSPLTGAGNTIYF
-	TRBV6-1	TRBJ1-1	TGTGCCAGCAGTGTTAGCGGGGTAGGCACTGAAGCTTTCTTT	CASSVSGVGTEAFF
TRBD2	TRBV19	TRBJ2-2	TGTGCCAGTACCCCATGGGGGGGGGCCGGGGAGCTGTTTTTT	CASTPWGGAGELFF
TRBD1	TRBV5-6	TRBJ2-7	TGTGCCAGCAGCTGGGGACAGGGGAACGAGCAGTACTTC	CASSWGQGNEQYF
-	TRBV6-5	TRBJ1-2	TGTGCCAGCAAGAGCTCTGGGGGCGGCTATGGCTACACCTTC	CASKSSGGGYGYTF
-	TRBV25-1	TRBJ2-3	TGTGCCAGCAGTGATCCTCTTTCAGATACGCAGTATTTT	CASSDPLSDTQYF
TRBD1	TRBV6-1	TRBJ2-7	TGTGCCAGCAGGGGGGGGACAGGGGGCTACGAGCAGTACTTC	CASRGGTGGYEQYF
-	TRBV28	TRBJ1-1	TGTGCCAGCAGTCCATTAGGAGGGACGAACACTGAAGCTTTCTTT	CASSPLGGTNTEAFF
-	TRBV7-6	TRBJ1-5	TGTGCCAGCAGCCGTCCGCCAGGCAACGAAGGGCCCCAGCATTTT	CASSRPPGNEGPQHF
TRBD1	TRBV10-3	TRBJ1-1	TGTGCCATCAGTGAGTCGTTGACAGGGGGGACGAACACTGAAGCTTTCTTT	CAISESLTGGTNTEAFF
TRBD2	TRBV10-2	TRBJ2-7	TGCGCCAGCAGTGAGTGGGGGCGGGGGGCAACCTACGAGCAGTACTTC	CASSEWGRGATYEQYF
-	TRBV9	TRBJ2-2	TGTGCCAGCAGCCGCTTGGGGCAACCAGTCCTCGGGGAGCTGTTTTTT	CASSRLGQPVLGELFF
TRBD1	TRBV6-1	TRBJ1-6	TGTGCCAGCAGCCGGGGACAGGGGTTAGGATCACCCCTACACTTT	CASSRGQGLGSPLHF
-	TRBV28	TRBJ1-1	TGTGCCAGCAGTTCGCCCGTAGGGGGGAACACTGAAGCTTTCTTT	CASSSPVGGNTEAFF
-	TRBV6-5	TRBJ1-3	TGTGCCAGCCGCGTGGGAGGGTCTGGAAACACCATATATTTT	CASRVGGSGNTIYF
TRBD1	TRBV11-3	TRBJ1-1	TGTGCCAGCAGCCTCGGGACAGGTAGGACTGAAGCTTTCTTT	CASSLGTGRTEAFF
-	TRBV13	TRBJ2-4	TGTGCCAGCAGCTCCCCGGTAGAACCCAAAAACATTCAGTACTTC	CASSSPVEPKNIQYF
TRBD1	TRBV11-3	TRBJ2-7	TGTGCCAGCAATCCGGGACAGGGACTATACGAGCAGTACTTC	CASNPGQGLYEQYF
-	TRBV29-1	TRBJ1-2	TGCAGCGTTGAAGTCGGGGGGAACTATGGCTACACCTTC	CSVEVGGNYGYTF
TRBD1	TRBV6-5	TRBJ1-5	TGTGCCAGCAGTTACCCGACAGGGGTTTCGGATCAGCCCCAGCATTTT	CASSYPTGVSDQPQHF
-	TRBV11-3	TRBJ1-2	TGTGCCAGCAGCTTACGGGCCCAGGGGAACTATGGCTACACCTTC	CASSLRAQGNYGYTF